The 6 T cell receptor beta chains reported below all come from one sample, sequenced in a study of shared clonotypes between healthy human individuals. Positive CCR7 selection of CD45RO-negative cells yielded the naive CD8 cells, and terminally differentiated effector memory CD45RA+ cells were excluded. The protocol was immunoSEQ multiplex PCR, while the TCRdb copy is restricted to in-frame clones and leaves out a portion. In the table there are hundreds of thousands of clones, roughly 95% of which are singletons. The source material was naive CD8+ T cells sorted from blood. The receptors here all came from a woman in her 30s in good health.

This clone occurred once. This sequence joins TRBV11-2 and TRBJ1-1; D gene ambiguous. The V and J ends lost 6 bases and 2 bases respectively, with 22 bases between them. The CDR3 runs 17 residues. Germline CDR1 is SGHAT and CDR2 is FQNNGV. CDR3 amino acids: CASSLLIGVSRNTEAFF. CDR3 sequence (DNA): TGTGCCAGCAGTTTGCTGATCGGGGTTTCGAGAAACACTGAAGCTTTCTTT.

The rearrangement links TRBV28 to TRBJ1-5; D is uncertain. CDR1 and CDR2 from the germline V gene are MDHEN and SYDVKM. This CDR3 is built from 16 residues. The V and J ends lost 3 bases and 4 bases respectively, with 16 bases between them. The CDR3 reads CASSFQDGMGNQPQHF. For the CDR3, the DNA is TGTGCCAGCAGTTTTCAGGACGGGATGGGGAATCAGCCCCAGCATTTT.

This chain connects TRBV7-9 to TRBJ2-2; D might be TRBD1 or TRBD2, each matching 5 bases. The CDR3 loop spans 15 amino acids. Germline-derived CDR1 and CDR2 are SEHNR and FQNEAQ (reference sequence). V was cut by 10 bases and J by 5 bases, with 20 bases left in between. CDR3 residues: CATGTHTRGTGELFF. CDR3 bases: TGTGCCACTGGGACCCACACACGGGGAACCGGGGAGCTGTTTTTT.

The chain links TRBV28 to TRBJ2-2; D remains ambiguous. V dropped 5 bases and J dropped 2 bases, with 15 bases sitting between them. CDR3 length: 16 residues. Germline CDR1 and CDR2: MDHEN and SYDVKM. This chain's CDR3 is CASSPLVGRNTGELFF. The CDR3, as DNA: TGTGCCAGCAGTCCCCTGGTTGGAAGAAACACCGGGGAGCTGTTTTTT.

CDR3 coding DNA: TGTGCCATTCGGACTAGCTGGACTTCTGGGGCCAACGTCCTGACTTTC. Amino acids: CAIRTSWTSGANVLTF. V gene TRBV2 combines with J gene TRBJ2-6, with 8 bases fitting TRBD2. J gave up 1 base and V 10 bases, and 9 bases lay outside the gene matches. The length of the CDR3 is 16 residues. The germline V gene has CDR1 SNHLY and CDR2 FYNNEI.

The V gene is TRBV4-1, the J gene TRBJ2-5, with D perhaps TRBD1 or TRBD2 (5 bases each). Germline V gives CDR1 MGHRA, CDR2 YSYEKL. V was clipped by 0 bases and J by 4 bases, with 12 bases between them. This CDR3 comprises 15 residues. The CDR3 region is CASSQDWGSGETQYF. Here the CDR3 DNA reads TGCGCCAGCAGCCAAGATTGGGGGTCGGGAGAGACCCAGTACTTC.